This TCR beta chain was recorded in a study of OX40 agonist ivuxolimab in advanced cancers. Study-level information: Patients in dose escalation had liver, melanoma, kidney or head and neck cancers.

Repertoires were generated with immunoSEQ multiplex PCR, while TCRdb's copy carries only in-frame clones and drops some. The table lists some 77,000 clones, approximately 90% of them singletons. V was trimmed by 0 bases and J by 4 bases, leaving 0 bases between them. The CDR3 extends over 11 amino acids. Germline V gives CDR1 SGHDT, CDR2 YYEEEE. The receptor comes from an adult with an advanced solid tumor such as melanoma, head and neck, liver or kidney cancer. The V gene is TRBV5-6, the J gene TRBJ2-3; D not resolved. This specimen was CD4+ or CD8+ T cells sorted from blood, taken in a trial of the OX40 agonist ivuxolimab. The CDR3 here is CASSLADTQYF. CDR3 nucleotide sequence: TGTGCCAGCAGCTTGGCAGATACGCAGTATTTT.